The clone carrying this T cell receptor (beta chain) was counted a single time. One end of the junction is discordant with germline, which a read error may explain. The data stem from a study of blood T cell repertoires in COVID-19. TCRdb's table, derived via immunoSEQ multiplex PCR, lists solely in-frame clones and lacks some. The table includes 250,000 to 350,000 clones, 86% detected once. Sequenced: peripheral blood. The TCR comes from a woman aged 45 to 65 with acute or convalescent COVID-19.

This CDR3 reads CASSLTMDNEQFF. CDR3 nucleotide sequence: TGTGCTAGCAGCTTAACTATGGACAATGAGCAGTTCTTC. V and J are TRBV7-7 and TRBJ2-1; D is uncertain. Germline V CDR1 and CDR2: SSHAT, FNYEAQ (reference sequence). The CDR3 runs to 13 residues.